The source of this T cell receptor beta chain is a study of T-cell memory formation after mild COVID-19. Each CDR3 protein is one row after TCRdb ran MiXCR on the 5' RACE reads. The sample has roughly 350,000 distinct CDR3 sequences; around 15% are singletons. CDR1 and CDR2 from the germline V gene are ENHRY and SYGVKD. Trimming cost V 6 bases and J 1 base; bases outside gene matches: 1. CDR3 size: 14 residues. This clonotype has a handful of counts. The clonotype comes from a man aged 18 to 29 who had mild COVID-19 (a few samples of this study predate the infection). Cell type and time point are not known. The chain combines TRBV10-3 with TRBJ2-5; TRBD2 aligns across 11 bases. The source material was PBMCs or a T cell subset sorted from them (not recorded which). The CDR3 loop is CAIRGTSGQETQYF. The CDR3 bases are TGTGCCATCAGAGGGACTAGCGGCCAAGAGACCCAGTACTTC.